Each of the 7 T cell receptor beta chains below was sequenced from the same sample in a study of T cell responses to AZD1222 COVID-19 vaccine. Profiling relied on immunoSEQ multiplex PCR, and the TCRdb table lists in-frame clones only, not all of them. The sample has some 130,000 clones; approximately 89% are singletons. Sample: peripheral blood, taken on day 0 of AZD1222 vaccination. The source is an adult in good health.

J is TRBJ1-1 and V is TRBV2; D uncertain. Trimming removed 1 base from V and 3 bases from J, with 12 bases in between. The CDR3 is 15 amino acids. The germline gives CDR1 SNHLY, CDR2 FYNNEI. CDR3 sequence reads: CASSEGRWEHTEAFF. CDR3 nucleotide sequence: TGTGCCAGCAGTGAAGGAAGGTGGGAGCACACTGAAGCTTTCTTT.

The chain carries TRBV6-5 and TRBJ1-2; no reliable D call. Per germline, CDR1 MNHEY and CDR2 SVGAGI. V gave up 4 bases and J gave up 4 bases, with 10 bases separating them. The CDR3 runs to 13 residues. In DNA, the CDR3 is TGTGCCAGCAGTTCGGCAGGCGGCTATGGCTACACCTTC. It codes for CASSSAGGYGYTF.

For the CDR3, the DNA is TGTGCCAGCAGCGAAGCCCCCGGGGGAGAGACCCAGTACTTC. As protein: CASSEAPGGETQYF. The chain joins TRBV6-4 to TRBJ2-5; perhaps TRBD2 as D (6 bases). V was cut by 6 bases and J by 4 bases, with 15 bases left in between. Per germline, CDR1 MRHNA and CDR2 SNTAGT. This CDR3 comprises 14 residues.

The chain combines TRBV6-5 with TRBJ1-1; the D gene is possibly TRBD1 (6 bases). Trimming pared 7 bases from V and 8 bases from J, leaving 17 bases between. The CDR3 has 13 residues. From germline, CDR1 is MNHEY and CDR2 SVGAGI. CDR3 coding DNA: TGTGCCAGCAAACAGGGTGGGGGAGTAGAAGCTTTCTTT. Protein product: CASKQGGGVEAFF.

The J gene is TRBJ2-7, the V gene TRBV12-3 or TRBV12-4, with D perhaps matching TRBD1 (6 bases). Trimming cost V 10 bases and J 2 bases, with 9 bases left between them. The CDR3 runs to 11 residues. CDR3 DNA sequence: TGTGCCACCGGACAGCCCTACGAGCAGTACTTC. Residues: CATGQPYEQYF.

The CDR3 DNA follows: TGCGCCAGCAGCCTCGGGACAACGAACACCGGGGAGCTGTTTTTT. As protein: CASSLGTTNTGELFF. The chain is built from TRBV5-1 and TRBJ2-2, with D maybe TRBD1 (6 bases). The ends were cut back, 4 bases at V and 0 bases at J, with 10 bases in the middle. The length of the CDR3 is 15 residues. The germline gives CDR1 SGHRS, CDR2 YFSETQ.

Here the CDR3 reads CASSQQGGTTEAFF. In nucleotides, the CDR3 is TGTGCCAGCAGTCAACAGGGGGGAACCACTGAAGCTTTCTTT. This sequence joins TRBV11-2 and TRBJ1-1, with 8 nucleotides matching TRBD1. Trimming removed 6 bases from V and 4 bases from J; junction bases left unmatched: 7. CDR3 size: 14 residues. Germline assignment: CDR1 SGHAT and CDR2 FQNNGV.